This TCR beta chain was captured by sequencing in a study of blood T cells in healthy people across ages. Combining a sample-barcoded 5' primer with a J-beta primer mix, a second PCR ran for 7 to 11 cycles. Every molecule of cDNA carried a tag from a template-switch adaptor with 12 random nucleotides. TCRdb reanalysed the 5' RACE reads using MiXCR and keeps one entry per CDR3 protein. The profile covers about 2 million distinct CDR3 sequences, with 49% appearing a single time and over 2% taken by the ten largest. Notes on this clonotype: Its antigen is undetermined.

Germline V gene lookup returns CDR1 SGHRS and CDR2 YFSETQ. The CDR3 consists of 16 residues. Deletions cut 4 bases from V and 2 bases from J, with 17 bases between. Notes on the study in general: Possibly, changes in expanded clonotypes were confounded because donor CMV status was unknown.

The source is a middle-aged woman in good health. The V gene is TRBV5-1, the J gene TRBJ2-3; weak D call: TRBD2 (6 bases). Sequencing was carried out using blood. The CDR3 DNA reads as TGCGCCAGCAGCCCGCGGGGCGGGGAGACCACAGATACGCAGTATTTT. This gives the protein CASSPRGGETTDTQYF.